This TCR beta chain was recorded in a study of immune evolution from preneoplasia to lung adenocarcinoma. Study summary: HLA loss of heterozygosity: less than 9% AIS, about 15% MIA, around 35% ADC, none AAH.

Assay: immunoSEQ multiplex PCR; the TCRdb copy retains only in-frame clones and omits some. The table lists about 12,000 clones, approximately 81% of them singletons. This clone was observed once. The antigen remains unidentified. This CDR3 comprises 13 residues. V gave up 7 bases and J gave up 5 bases; unmatched junction bases: 3. Per the germline V gene, CDR1 is MNHNY and CDR2 is SVGAGI (reference sequence). Study results and caveats: Later-stage lesions appeared to have more T cells, more diversity, less clonality.

The clonotype comes from a person between 50 and 70 years old with lung adenocarcinoma. The chain is built from TRBV6-6 and TRBJ2-1, with TRBD2 matching 9 bases. Sequences were obtained from FFPE tissue from an adenomatous hyperplasia lung lesion. The subset denotes: atypical adenomatous hyperplasia (AAH), lung preneoplasia. CDR3 nucleotides: TGTGCCAGCATGGGCGGGAGGGACAATGAGCAGTTCTTC. Amino acids: CASMGGRDNEQFF.